Below are 28 T cell receptor beta chains sequenced from a single sample in a study of cytomegalovirus exposure and HLA in healthy donors. Using immunoSEQ multiplex PCR, the repertoire was profiled, and TCRdb retains in-frame clones only, with some absent. The profile shows about 190,000 clones, about four fifths of them singletons. The sample comprised PBMCs. These receptors were taken from a man younger than 35 in good health and CMV-seropositive.

The V and J genes are TRBV11-3 and TRBJ2-1; 7 bases map to TRBD2. This CDR3 has 17 residues. Losses at the gene ends were 5 bases for V and 5 bases for J; bases not matched to a gene: 15. Germline V lookup: CDR1 SGHNT, CDR2 YENEEA. The CDR3 loop is CASSPRPGLGRNNEQFF. CDR3 sequence (DNA): TGTGCCAGCAGCCCCCGCCCCGGACTAGGACGGAACAATGAGCAGTTCTTC. Supplemented by reference TRBV11-3 and TRBJ2-1, the full variable domain reads EAGVVQSPRYKIIEKKQPVAFWCNPISGHNTLYWYLQNLGQGPELLIRYENEEAVDDSQLPKDRFSAERLKGVDSTLKIQPAELGDSAVYLCASSPRPGLGRNNEQFFGPGTRLTVL.

This sequence joins TRBV7-3 and TRBJ2-7; D possibly corresponds to TRBD2 (5 bases). This CDR3 contains 17 residues. With 0 bases removed from V and 1 base from J, the gap between germline ends came to 16 bases. Germline CDR1 is SGHTA and CDR2 is FQGTGA. The CDR3 DNA is TGTGCCAGCAGCTTAACGGCATCCCTAGCATCTTCCTACGAGCAGTACTTC. Residues: CASSLTASLASSYEQYF.

The chain is built from TRBV18 and TRBJ1-4; 7 nucleotides match TRBD1. CDR1 and CDR2 from the germline V gene are KGHSH and LQKENI. The V segment lost 0 bases and the J segment 2 bases; nucleotides outside the gene matches: 9. The CDR3 has 18 residues. In DNA form, the CDR3 reads TGTGCCAGCTCACCACCGAGACAGGGAAAAGGCACTAATGAAAAACTGTTTTTT. This sequence encodes CASSPPRQGKGTNEKLFF.

This clone has a single count. The chain joins TRBV5-4 to TRBJ2-1; tentative D call: TRBD2 (5 bases). Trimming stripped 4 bases from V and 6 bases from J, with 11 bases between. There are 13 residues in the CDR3. Per the germline V gene, CDR1 is SGHNT and CDR2 is YYREEE (reference sequence). DNA of the CDR3: TGTGCCAGCAGCCGGAGTAGCGTCAATGAGCAGTTCTTC. The encoded protein is CASSRSSVNEQFF.

The DNA of the CDR3 is TGTGCCAGCAGCGTAGACGGTTCTCCTTCCTACAATGAGCAGTTCTTC. Its translation is CASSVDGSPSYNEQFF. The rearrangement links TRBV9 to TRBJ2-1; D ambiguous. The V gene lost 0 bases and the J gene lost 1 base, with 11 bases spanning the gap. Looked up from germline, CDR1 is SGDLS and CDR2 is YYNGEE. The CDR3 totals 16 residues.

This rearrangement joins TRBV5-4 to TRBJ2-7; D possibly corresponds to TRBD2 (7 bases). CDR3 length equals 15 residues. Germline values: CDR1 SGHNT, CDR2 YYREEE (reference sequence). Trimming pared 3 bases from V and 3 bases from J, leaving 16 bases between. The DNA of the CDR3 is TGTGCCAGCAGCTCCCCCGGGGGGCGGTTCTACGAGCAGTACTTC. Protein product: CASSSPGGRFYEQYF.

The chain has TRBV4-1 and TRBJ2-5; TRBD1 aligns across 8 bases. The V gene end was trimmed by 4 bases and the J gene end by 5 bases; junction bases not matched to a gene: 6. This CDR3 is 14 amino acids long. The germline V gene has CDR1 MGHRA and CDR2 YSYEKL. The CDR3 is CASSLRQGRETQYF. Written as DNA, the CDR3 is TGCGCCAGCAGCCTCCGACAGGGGAGGGAGACCCAGTACTTC.

As to this clone: One junction end disagrees with the germline gene, perhaps due to a read error. The chain joins TRBV18 to TRBJ2-4; D call uncertain. CDR1 and CDR2 (germline): KGHSH, LQKENI. There are 14 residues in the CDR3. DNA for the CDR3: TGTGCCAGCTCTCCACTTTCGGCCAAAAACATTCAGTACTTC. It is translated as CASSPLSAKNIQYF.

The genes are TRBV19 and TRBJ1-2; 8 bases are a match to TRBD1. Trimming cost V 5 bases and J 8 bases; bases outside gene matches: 13. The CDR3 has 15 residues. In germline, CDR1 is LNHDA, CDR2 SQIVND (reference sequence). CDR3 coding DNA: TGTGCCAGTAGTTCACACATCCAGGGGGCGCGCGGCTACACCTTC. Amino acids: CASSSHIQGARGYTF.

The CDR3, as DNA: TGTGCCAGCTCACCTCAGGACAGGGTCGGCTACACCTTC. This sequence encodes CASSPQDRVGYTF. This chain uses TRBV18 with TRBJ1-2; 8 bases line up with TRBD1. The ends lost 3 bases at V and 8 bases at J; junction bases unmatched: 5. Germline loops: CDR1 KGHSH, CDR2 LQKENI. CDR3 length: 13 residues.

V and J are TRBV27 and TRBJ2-1; 11 bases align to TRBD2. CDR3 length equals 17 residues. V was pared by 5 bases and J by 4 bases, with 10 bases of the junction left unmatched. The V gene's germline CDR1 is MNHEY and CDR2 SMNVEV (reference sequence). As DNA, the CDR3 is TGTGCCAGCAGTCCAGACCCCGGGACTAGCGGATACAATGAGCAGTTCTTC. Amino acid sequence: CASSPDPGTSGYNEQFF.

The chain recombines TRBV19 with TRBJ1-2, with no clear D. This CDR3 region has 16 residues. Germline CDR1 is LNHDA and CDR2 is SQIVND (reference sequence). The V gene lost 6 bases and the J gene lost 3 bases, with 20 bases spanning the gap. The CDR3 loop reads CASRSPFSGHDYGYTF. In DNA, the CDR3 is TGTGCCAGTAGATCTCCGTTCAGTGGGCACGACTATGGCTACACCTTC.

The chain has TRBV5-8 and TRBJ1-2; TRBD1 aligns across 8 bases. Germline-derived CDR1 and CDR2 are SGHTS and YDEGEE. This CDR3 has 16 residues. The V gene end was trimmed by 4 bases and the J gene end by 4 bases; junction bases not matched to a gene: 12. CDR3 sequence: CASSDYRGNYRYGYTF. In DNA form, the CDR3 reads TGTGCCAGCAGCGACTACAGGGGGAATTACCGCTATGGCTACACCTTC.

The V call is TRBV9, the J call TRBJ2-7, with a weak D call TRBD2 (6 bases). CDR1 and CDR2 from the germline V gene are SGDLS and YYNGEE. V lost 3 bases and J lost 3, with 16 bases in between. The CDR3 totals 15 residues. The CDR3 protein is CASSAGGMGRYEQYF. The DNA for the CDR3 is TGTGCCAGCAGCGCAGGCGGGATGGGCCGCTACGAGCAGTACTTC.

This rearrangement joins TRBV4-3 to TRBJ2-1; D gene ambiguous. CDR1 and CDR2 (germline): LGHNA, YSLEER. Deletions cut 4 bases from V and 4 bases from J, with 8 bases between. This CDR3 has 13 residues. Here the CDR3 DNA reads TGCGCCAGCAGCCCTCAACTGTACAATGAGCAGTTCTTC. Protein: CASSPQLYNEQFF.

This clone showed up just once. The chain links TRBV18 to TRBJ2-1; TRBD2 aligns across 14 bases. CDR1 is KGHSH, CDR2 LQKENI, per germline. The CDR3 loop spans 16 amino acids. V was clipped by 4 bases and J by 9 bases; unmatched bases: 8. In nucleotides, the CDR3 is TGTGCCAGCTCACTGAGGGGACTAGCGGGAGAAATTGAGCAGTTCTTC. Amino acid sequence: CASSLRGLAGEIEQFF.

The J gene is TRBJ2-5, the V gene TRBV9, with D possibly being TRBD1 (5 bases). The CDR3 has 13 residues. Germline-derived CDR1 and CDR2 are SGDLS and YYNGEE. V was shortened by 3 bases and J by 3 bases, with 9 bases between the two germline ends. Here the CDR3 DNA reads TGTGCCAGCAGCGGCGGACAAGAAGAGACCCAGTACTTC. Protein: CASSGGQEETQYF.

This clone was observed a single time. The genes are TRBV27 and TRBJ2-3; possible D gene TRBD2, 6 bases. This CDR3 is 15 amino acids long. The germline CDR1 and CDR2 sequences are MNHEY and SMNVEV (reference sequence). Trimming removed 4 bases at V and 4 bases at J, with 15 bases between. The CDR3, as DNA: TGTGCCAGCAGTTCGCCGACTAGAGGCTCAGATACGCAGTATTTT. The encoded protein is CASSSPTRGSDTQYF.

CDR3 loop: CASSPHSGTGGLNTEAFF. In DNA, the CDR3 is TGTGCCAGCAGCCCCCACTCCGGGACAGGGGGCCTGAACACTGAAGCTTTCTTT. The chain carries TRBV9 and TRBJ1-1, with 12 bases lining up with TRBD1. The CDR3 length is 18 residues. V shed 4 bases, J shed 0 bases, and the junction held 10 bases outside the gene matches. Per germline, CDR1 SGDLS and CDR2 YYNGEE.

The V gene is TRBV5-6, the J gene TRBJ1-5; 8 bases fit TRBD1. CDR3 length: 14 amino acids. The germline V gene has CDR1 SGHDT and CDR2 YYEEEE. V dropped 3 bases and J dropped 7; count of bases not matched to a gene: 6. CDR3 amino acids: CASSSGGRSQPQHF. The DNA for the CDR3 is TGTGCCAGCAGCTCAGGGGGCCGGAGCCAGCCCCAGCATTTT.

This chain links TRBV4-1 with TRBJ2-2, with D perhaps TRBD1 (5 bases). Trimming cost V 5 bases and J 6 bases, with 7 bases left between them. The CDR3 runs to 12 residues. Germline CDR1 MGHRA, CDR2 YSYEKL. Written as DNA, the CDR3 is TGCGCCAGCAGCGCCAGGGCCGGGGAGCTGTTTTTT. Its protein is CASSARAGELFF.

The chain is built from TRBV7-8 and TRBJ2-1; 13 positions agree with TRBD2. The J segment lost 10 bases and the V segment lost 6 bases, leaving 6 bases of the junction unmatched. The CDR3 sequence is 14 residues long. Per the germline V gene, CDR1 is SGHVS and CDR2 is FQNEAQ. CDR3 coding DNA: TGTGCCAGCAGAGGACTAGCGGGAGAATGGGAGCAGTTCTTC. It specifies CASRGLAGEWEQFF.

CDR3 protein: CASSLAGDGFAEKLFF. CDR3 DNA sequence: TGCGCCAGCAGCTTGGCGGGTGATGGATTTGCGGAAAAACTGTTTTTT. The chain couples TRBV5-1 to TRBJ1-4; D gene uncertain. The CDR3 contains 16 residues. Germline assignment: CDR1 SGHRS and CDR2 YFSETQ. Between the trimmed V and J ends, which lost 0 bases and 8 bases, there was a span of 17 bases.

This sequence joins TRBV7-2 and TRBJ2-7; 7 nucleotides agree with TRBD1. Germline loops: CDR1 SGHTA, CDR2 FQGNSA. The CDR3 spans 15 residues. V shed 5 bases, J shed 3 bases, and the junction held 10 bases outside the gene matches. The DNA of the CDR3 is TGTGCCAGCAGCCCCTCGGGACAGACAAGCTACGAGCAGTACTTC. It yields the protein CASSPSGQTSYEQYF.

The rearrangement links TRBV11-1 to TRBJ2-1, with 12 bases matching TRBD2. Looked up from germline, CDR1 is SGHAT and CDR2 is FQDESV (reference sequence). Trimming took 3 bases from V and 5 from J; bases not matched to a gene: 8. The CDR3 is made up of 17 amino acids. DNA for the CDR3: TGTGCCAGCAGCTTTGAGGGGCTAGCGGGAGGGGACAATGAGCAGTTCTTC. Translation: CASSFEGLAGGDNEQFF.

A few counts support this clone. The chain recombines TRBV12-5 with TRBJ1-5; D unclear. Germline CDR1 is LGHNT and CDR2 is FRNRAP. The CDR3 loop spans 13 amino acids. Between the trimmed V and J ends, which lost 7 bases and 0 bases, there was a span of 7 bases. CDR3 amino acids: CASVRDSNQPQHF. The CDR3 DNA follows: TGTGCTAGTGTCCGGGATAGCAATCAGCCCCAGCATTTT.

The chain employs TRBV5-1 and TRBJ1-2, with D hard to call. Trimming left V 1 base short and J 4 bases short, with 14 bases between. The CDR3 spans 15 residues. The V gene's germline CDR1 is SGHRS and CDR2 YFSETQ. The CDR3: CASSLQLQAAYGYTF. The DNA of the CDR3 is TGCGCCAGCAGCTTGCAACTCCAAGCGGCCTATGGCTACACCTTC.

V is TRBV5-1 and J is TRBJ2-1, with TRBD2 as a possible D gene (7 bases). V lost 2 bases, J lost 6 bases, and 21 bases lay in between. The germline V gene has CDR1 SGHRS and CDR2 YFSETQ. This CDR3 is 17 amino acids long. In DNA form, the CDR3 reads TGCGCCAGCAGCTTCCGGGACAACCGGGACTATTCCAATGAGCAGTTCTTC. Its protein product is CASSFRDNRDYSNEQFF.